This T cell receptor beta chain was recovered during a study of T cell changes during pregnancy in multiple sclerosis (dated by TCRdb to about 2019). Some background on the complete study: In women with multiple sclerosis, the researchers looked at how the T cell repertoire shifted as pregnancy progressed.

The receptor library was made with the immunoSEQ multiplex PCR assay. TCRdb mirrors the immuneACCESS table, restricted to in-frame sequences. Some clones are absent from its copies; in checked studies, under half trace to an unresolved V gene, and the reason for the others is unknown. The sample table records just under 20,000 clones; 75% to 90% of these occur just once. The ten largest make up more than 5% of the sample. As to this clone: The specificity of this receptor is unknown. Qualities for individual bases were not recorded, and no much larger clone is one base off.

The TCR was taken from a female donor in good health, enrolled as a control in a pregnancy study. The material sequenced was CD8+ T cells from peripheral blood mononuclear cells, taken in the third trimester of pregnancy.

The DNA sequence is given as TGTGCCAGCACCGCCGGAGGAGCCGGGGAGCTGTTTTTT. Translated, it reads CASTAGGAGELFF. This receptor chain uses TRBV2 and TRBJ2-2; a tentative D match to TRBD2 spans 5 bases. The germline V gene specifies SNHLY as CDR1 and FYNNEI as CDR2. V is cut by 7 bases and J by 6 bases, and the space between the germline ends is 12 bases. The CDR3 runs 13 residues from the cysteine to the phenylalanine. Solely the CDR3 DNA is kept, with 39 bases framed from the first base. The full variable domain, with segments outside the CDR3 supplied by the reference TRBV2 and TRBJ2-2 proteins, appears as EPEVTQTPSHQVTQMGQEVILRCVPISNHLYFYWYRQILGQKVEFLVSFYNNEISEKSEIFDDQFSVERPDGSNFTLKIRSTKLEDSAMYFCASTAGGAGELFFGEGSRLTVL.